Detailed here is one TCR beta chain. What it recognizes is unknown. Assay execution proceeded at the deep level. Data came from immunoSEQ multiplex PCR; TCRdb stores just in-frame clones and leaves some out. The repertoire holds some 2.1 million clones, with roughly 94% as singletons. This sample is part of a study of shared clonotypes between healthy human individuals. Across the whole study: CD4 naive and memory got three plates each, CD8 naive two, CD8 memory one.

Germline CDR1 is SGHRS and CDR2 is YFSETQ. The CDR3 is 14 residues long. V trimming: 5 bases; J trimming: 5 bases; junction bases outside the gene matches: 5. Study results and caveats: Non-shared clonotypes were found to have lower generation probabilities than the clonotypes that were shared by all four of the sorted-subset donors. Richness estimates generally favored naive over memory subsets.

This chain uses TRBV5-1 with TRBJ2-1; 9 bases line up with TRBD2. Sequencing used naive CD4+ T cells sorted from blood. The subset is: CD45RA+ positively selected. The origin of this receptor is a young man in good health. CDR3 nucleotide sequence: TGCGCCAGCAGTCTAGCGGGGATAAACAATGAGCAGTTCTTC. Translated: CASSLAGINNEQFF.